These T cell receptor beta chains were read from a single sample in a study of cytomegalovirus exposure and HLA in healthy donors. Only in-frame clones appear in the TCRdb table, and some are missing; sequencing was by immunoSEQ multiplex PCR. The table lists 95,000 to 150,000 clones. Sample: PBMCs. The receptors were sampled from a man aged 40-49 years in good health and CMV-seronegative. Both conserved end residues are part of each CDR3. A D gene is named only where the DNA matches it firmly.

d_call,v_call,cdr3_aa
TRBD2,TRBV5-4,CASSSPWTSGSDEQYF
TRBD2,TRBV28,CASHEAGGTFNRYF
TRBD2,TRBV5-4,CASGSGTSGIWQFF
TRBD1,TRBV5-1,CASSPQGAHEQYF
NA,TRBV5-1,CASSLDRYNEQFF
TRBD1,TRBV28,CASSWTGTIKPQHF
NA,TRBV5-1,CASSLAGADYNEQFF
TRBD1,TRBV11-3,CASSPGDRVHEQYF
NA,TRBV5-5,CASSLVASSYEQYF
TRBD2,TRBV9,CASSVGSSGTYEQYF
NA,TRBV4-1,CASSQPRARDNEQFF
TRBD2,TRBV11-2,CASSLWERGRVNEQYF
NA,TRBV6-5,CASSYSKTGSWFF
TRBD1,TRBV29-1,CSVVGQGTSYEQYF
NA,TRBV15,CATAGYRGQPQHF
NA,TRBV7-8,CASRQEPGLNTGELFF
NA,TRBV29-1,CSVGQGGGYTF
NA,TRBV4-2,CASSQELASISYEQYF
NA,TRBV7-2,CASSLNRYTEAFF
TRBD1,TRBV2,CASIETGDTPYEQYF
NA,TRBV7-8,CASSLDGFRVYEQYF
NA,TRBV15,CATRRDGSWLSYNEQFF
NA,TRBV7-3,CASSLMGKGQETQYF
TRBD2,TRBV27,CATRTSGTNTGELFF
NA,TRBV5-1,CASSPWGDSATF
TRBD1,TRBV30,CAGSGTGYILNTEAFF
NA,TRBV2,CASSSGYTEAFF
TRBD2,TRBV7-7,CASSLASSGSETQYF
NA,TRBV5-1,CASSLASGFYEQYF
TRBD1,TRBV6-5,CASTETGGYQETQYF
TRBD1,TRBV5-1,CASSPQGQGNYGYTF
TRBD2,TRBV4-1,CASSQVGGTSGYEQFF
TRBD2,TRBV5-1,CASSLEPSTSGTHNTGELFF
NA,TRBV28,CASSLLAYEDTQYF
TRBD1,TRBV6-1,CASTGQAANTEAFF
TRBD2,TRBV9,CASSTSGGSTDTQYF
NA,TRBV5-1,CASRRDSNEQFF
NA,TRBV6-1,CASSDQGRGDTGELFF
NA,TRBV7-2,CASSLLDSGNTGELFF
NA,TRBV7-9,CASSSEGETQYF
NA,TRBV6-5,CASSWSGDYGYTF
TRBD1,TRBV27,CASSLNRGPGPQHF
NA,TRBV9,CASSVETGGLPYEQYF
NA,TRBV5-4,CASSEVVGFWSEAFF